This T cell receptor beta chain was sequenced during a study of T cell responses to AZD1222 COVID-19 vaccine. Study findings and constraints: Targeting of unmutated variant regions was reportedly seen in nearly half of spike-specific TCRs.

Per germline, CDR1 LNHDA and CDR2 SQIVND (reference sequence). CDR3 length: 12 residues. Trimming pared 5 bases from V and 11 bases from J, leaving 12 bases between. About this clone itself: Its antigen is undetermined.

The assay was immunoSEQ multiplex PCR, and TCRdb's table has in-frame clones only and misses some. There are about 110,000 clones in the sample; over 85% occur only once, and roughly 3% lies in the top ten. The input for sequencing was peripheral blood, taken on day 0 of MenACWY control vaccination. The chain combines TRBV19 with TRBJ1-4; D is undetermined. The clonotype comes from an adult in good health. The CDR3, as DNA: TGTGCCAGTAGTTTAGGTAAAGGGAAACTGTTTTTT. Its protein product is CASSLGKGKLFF.